This TCR beta chain was sequenced during a study of T cells in localized non-small cell lung cancer (dated by TCRdb to 2018 to 2021). About the full investigation: The study examined T cell repertoires in a few hundred patients with early-stage NSCLC and compared tumors with uninvolved tumor-adjacent lungs. The cohort was made up of approximately 250 treatment-naive NSCLC patients whose localized lung tumors had been resected. NSCLC patients had a mean age of roughly 66 years, and 120 to 150 were male and about a hundred female.

As concerns this clone: This receptor's antigen is unknown. Base qualities are not provided; no much larger clone lies one nucleotide away.

There are 13 amino acids in the CDR3, from cysteine to phenylalanine inclusive. CDR3 DNA is the only sequence kept; it has 39 bases, read in frame from the first base. V is cut by 6 bases and J by 0 bases, and the space between the germline ends is 3 bases. The germline V gene supplies CDR1 SGHAT and CDR2 FQNNGV. The immunoSEQ Assay was used to sequence TCR beta CDR3 regions from DNA. As for the original processing: T cell density was computed as TCR beta template counts normalized to usable DNA estimated by amplifying housekeeping genes. The preseqR package was used to estimate richness by extrapolating to 400,000 templates for PBMC samples and to 120,000 templates for tissue samples. Clonality was defined by subtracting Pielou's evenness from one. Tissue-enriched TCRs were identified by differential abundance testing using productive amino-acid clonotypes, minimum total count 5 and alpha 0.1. Repertoire overlap between compartments was quantified with the Jaccard Index and Morisita Overlap Index. GLIPH grouped TCR beta CDR3s together with public tetramer-defined viral CDR3s, and a viral motif had to include at least three viral sequences and also show V-gene enrichment. Not all clones reach the TCRdb copy of this immuneACCESS table, which keeps in-frame sequences only. Checked studies attribute under half of the gap to unresolved V genes and leave the rest unexplained. From that table come the V and J calls and clone size; the DNA was used to work out D and trimming. The table for this sample lists about 82,000 clones; less than 85% of them were counted only once. The ten largest clonotypes hold roughly 21% of the sample.

At diagnosis, peripheral blood, uninvolved tumor-adjacent lung and tumor were collected and were preserved as a mix of fresh-frozen and FFPE material. For TCR repertoire profiling, blood samples were analyzed in the form of peripheral blood mononuclear cells. What the study reported, not specific to this receptor: The highest T cell clonality was observed in uninvolved tumor-adjacent lung, where clonality exceeded that of tumor, suggesting that antigenic responses were more focused in uninvolved tumor-adjacent lung. Because multi-region tumor sequencing was not done, intratumor heterogeneity could not be ruled out. A median of roughly 58 of the top 100 tumor clones were detected in paired uninvolved adjacent lung, and around 30 of these tumor clones were also found among the top 100 clones of the paired uninvolved adjacent lung. Since the design was exploratory, TCR variables were selected using unadjusted p-values with no false-discovery rate correction. Higher blood T cell density associated with longer overall survival, while higher adjacent-lung clonality associated with shorter survival.

The chain was built from TRBV11-2 and TRBJ2-6; too little of a D gene remains to name it. Here the sequenced sample was PBMCs, taken before any cancer treatment. This clonotype originated in a man aged 40 to 70 with stage II squamous cell lung carcinoma. In nucleotide form, the sequence is TGTGCCAGCAGGAACTCTGGGGCCAACGTCCTGACTTTC. It codes for CASRNSGANVLTF.